The sample holds one count of the clone carrying this TCR beta chain. The data originate from a study of blood T cell repertoires in COVID-19. At the level of the study: The origin of the acute and convalescent COVID-19 samples was the United States, Italy and Spain. The analysed material was cDNA or gDNA that came from T cells, B-cell-depleted T cells, or PBMCs.

The ends were cut back, 2 bases at V and 3 bases at J, with 8 bases in the middle. The CDR3 length is 13 residues. Per germline, CDR1 MDHEN and CDR2 SYDVKM. Study processing details: Counts of nucleated cells, estimated from reference gene primer amplification, were obtained. Clones were sequenced by immunoSEQ multiplex PCR, and TCRdb holds only the in-frame ones, with some missing. The DNA was the basis for D and trimming; V, J and clone size are from that table. In the table there are about 230,000 clones, more than 70% of which are singletons. Sequenced: peripheral blood. The genes are TRBV28 and TRBJ2-7; D remains ambiguous. The clonotype was recovered from an older woman with acute or convalescent COVID-19. The CDR3 is CASSLGGGYEQYF. CDR3 bases: TGTGCCAGCAGTTTAGGCGGCGGCTACGAGCAGTACTTC.